Below are 10 T cell receptor beta chains sequenced from a single sample in a study of blood T cell repertoires in COVID-19. Sequencing was performed with immunoSEQ multiplex PCR; in TCRdb, only in-frame clones are kept and a portion is missing. The table has a few hundred thousand clones, about 89% seen once. Sequencing input: peripheral blood. These receptor sequences come from a woman in her fifties or sixties with acute or convalescent COVID-19.

This chain connects TRBV7-2 to TRBJ2-1; 10 bases map to TRBD2. The CDR3 is 14 amino acids. The V gene's germline CDR1 is SGHTA and CDR2 FQGNSA. V was clipped by 3 bases and J by 9 bases; unmatched bases: 5. CDR3 residues: CASSFSGRRGEQFF. In DNA, the CDR3 is TGTGCCAGCAGCTTTAGCGGGAGGAGGGGTGAGCAGTTCTTC.

J is TRBJ1-2 and V is TRBV9; 7 positions match TRBD1. Losses at the gene ends were 5 bases for V and 4 bases for J; bases not matched to a gene: 5. The CDR3 is 13 residues long. The V gene's germline CDR1 is SGDLS and CDR2 YYNGEE. CDR3 coding DNA: TGTGCCAGCAGGAGCTGGGACAGCTATGGCTACACCTTC. Translating it yields CASRSWDSYGYTF.

The chain uses TRBV9 and TRBJ1-4; D might be TRBD1 (6 bases). Trimming took 3 bases from V and 2 from J, leaving 11 bases between them. This CDR3 has 15 residues. The germline CDR1 and CDR2 sequences are SGDLS and YYNGEE. The CDR3 reads CASSGRGGTNEKLFF. The CDR3 DNA follows: TGTGCCAGCAGCGGCAGGGGTGGCACTAATGAAAAACTGTTTTTT.

V and J are TRBV28 and TRBJ1-5; TRBD1 matches 7 bases. Unmatched junction bases numbered 4, after V lost 10 bases and J lost 4 bases. Germline lookup yields CDR1 MDHEN and CDR2 SYDVKM. The CDR3 contains 12 residues. CDR3 region: CANSQGNQPQHF. The CDR3 DNA reads as TGTGCCAACTCACAGGGGAATCAGCCCCAGCATTTT.

The rearrangement links TRBV18 to TRBJ1-2; D is possibly TRBD1 (6 bases). The CDR3 has 15 amino acids. Trimming pared 2 bases from V and 2 bases from J, leaving 12 bases between. Germline CDR1 and CDR2: KGHSH and LQKENI. The CDR3 nucleotides are TGTGCCAGCTCACCAGAACAGGGCCCAAACTATGGCTACACCTTC. Translating gives CASSPEQGPNYGYTF.

A single count supports this clone. CDR3 amino acids: CASSPPGTSYEQYF. The CDR3 DNA follows: TGTGCCAGCTCACCACCGGGGACTAGCTACGAGCAGTACTTC. V is TRBV18 and J is TRBJ2-7, with 8 nucleotides matching TRBD2. Losses at the gene ends were 0 bases for V and 3 bases for J; bases not matched to a gene: 1. This CDR3 comprises 14 residues. Germline lookup yields CDR1 KGHSH and CDR2 LQKENI.

This clone showed up just a few times. The CDR3 here is CASSLDSNYGYTF. CDR3 nucleotide sequence: TGTGCCAGCAGCTTGGACAGCAACTATGGCTACACCTTC. The chain links TRBV5-4 to TRBJ1-2, with no clear D. The CDR3 spans 13 residues. The V gene's germline CDR1 is SGHNT and CDR2 YYREEE (reference sequence). V lost 0 bases to trimming and J lost 2 bases, with 5 bases between them.

This sequence joins TRBV4-1 and TRBJ1-6, with D hard to call. Germline V gene data show CDR1 as MGHRA and CDR2 as YSYEKL. V lost 4 bases to trimming and J lost 0 bases, with 10 bases between them. The CDR3 runs to 16 residues. The CDR3 protein is CASSPSKSSYNSPLHF. The CDR3 region has the DNA TGCGCCAGCAGCCCGAGTAAGAGCTCCTATAATTCACCCCTCCACTTT.

The rearrangement joins TRBV3-1 (or the pseudogene TRBV3-2) to TRBJ2-1; 7 bases match TRBD1. Looked up from germline, CDR1 is LGHDT and CDR2 is YNNKEL (reference sequence). V trimming: 3 bases; J trimming: 0 bases; junction bases outside the gene matches: 5. This CDR3 spans 16 amino acids. The CDR3 is CASSHLTGSSYNEQFF. In nucleotides, the CDR3 is TGTGCCAGCAGCCACTTGACAGGGAGCTCCTACAATGAGCAGTTCTTC.

This chain connects TRBV27 to TRBJ1-6, with D possibly being TRBD1 (5 bases). CDR3 length equals 12 residues. Germline CDR1 is MNHEY and CDR2 is SMNVEV (reference sequence). V dropped 10 bases and J dropped 9 bases, with 13 bases sitting between them. The DNA of the CDR3 is TGTGCCACCTCGGGGAGGGGTTCACCCCTCCACTTT. Residues: CATSGRGSPLHF.